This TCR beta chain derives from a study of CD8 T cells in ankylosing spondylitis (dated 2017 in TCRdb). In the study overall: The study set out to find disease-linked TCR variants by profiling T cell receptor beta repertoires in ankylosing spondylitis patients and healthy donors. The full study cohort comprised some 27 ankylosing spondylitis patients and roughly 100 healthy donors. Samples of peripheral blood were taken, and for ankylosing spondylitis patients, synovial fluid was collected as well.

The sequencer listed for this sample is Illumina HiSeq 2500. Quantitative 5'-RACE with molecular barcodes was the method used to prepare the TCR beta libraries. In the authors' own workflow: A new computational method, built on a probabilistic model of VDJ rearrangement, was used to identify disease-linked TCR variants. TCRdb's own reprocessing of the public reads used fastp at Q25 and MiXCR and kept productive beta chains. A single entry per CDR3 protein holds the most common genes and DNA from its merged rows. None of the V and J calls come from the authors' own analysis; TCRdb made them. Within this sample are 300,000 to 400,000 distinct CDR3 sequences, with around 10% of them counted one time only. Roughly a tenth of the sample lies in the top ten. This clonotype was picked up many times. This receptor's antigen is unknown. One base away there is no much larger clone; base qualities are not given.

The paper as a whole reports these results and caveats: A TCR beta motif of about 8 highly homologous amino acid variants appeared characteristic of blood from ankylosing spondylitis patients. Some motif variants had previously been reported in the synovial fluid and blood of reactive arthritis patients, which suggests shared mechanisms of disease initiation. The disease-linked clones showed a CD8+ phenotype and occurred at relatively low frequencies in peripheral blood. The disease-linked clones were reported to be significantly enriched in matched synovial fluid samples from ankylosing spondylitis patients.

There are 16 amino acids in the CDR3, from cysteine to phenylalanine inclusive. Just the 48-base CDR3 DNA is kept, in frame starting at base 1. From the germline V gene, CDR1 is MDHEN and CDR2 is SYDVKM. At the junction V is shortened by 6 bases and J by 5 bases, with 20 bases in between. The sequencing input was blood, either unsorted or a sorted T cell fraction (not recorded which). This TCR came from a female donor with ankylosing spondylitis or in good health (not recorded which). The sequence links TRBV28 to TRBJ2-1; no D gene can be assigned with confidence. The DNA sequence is TGTGCCAGCAGGACCCCGACCTCTTACAACAACAATGAGCAGTTCTTC. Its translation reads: CASRTPTSYNNNEQFF.